Below, 2 T cell receptor beta chains from the same sample are listed, as sequenced in a study of regulatory T cells in long-lasting Graves disease. The time point denotes: newly diagnosed GD, antithyroid drugs for less than 3 months. The authors made the TCR library using RNA they extracted from PBMCs. CDR3-region Arm-PCR and iRepertoire HTBI primers produced the TCR beta libraries. TCRdb passed the multiplex PCR reads through MiXCR, listing each CDR3 protein once. Of about 360,000 distinct CDR3 sequences listed, roughly 17% are singletons. This sample also appeared in a second study, on T cells in Graves' hyperthyroidism and ophthalmopathy.

Sequenced material: peripheral blood mononuclear cells (PBMCs), taken at new diagnosis, from a patient treated with antithyroid drugs. These receptors all come from a woman under 30 with Graves disease.

This clonotype was counted ten times or more. The chain has TRBV5-1 and TRBJ2-7, with a tentative D call TRBD1 (5 bases). Per germline, CDR1 SGHRS and CDR2 YFSETQ. The CDR3 consists of 12 residues. The ends were cut back, 5 bases at V and 3 bases at J, with 9 bases in the middle. CDR3 sequence (DNA): TGCGCCAGCAGGCAGGACAACTACGAGCAGTACTTC. This gives the protein CASRQDNYEQYF.

V usage is TRBV11-2 and J usage is TRBJ2-5; D is possibly TRBD1 or TRBD2 (5 bases each). The germline V gene has CDR1 SGHAT and CDR2 FQNNGV. The CDR3 has 16 residues. V was trimmed by 3 bases and J by 0 bases, leaving 14 bases between them. The CDR3 DNA reads TGTGCCAGCAGCTTCCAAGGGTGGGGGAACCAAGAGACCCAGTACTTC. Protein: CASSFQGWGNQETQYF. The complete variable domain, with remaining parts taken from reference TRBV11-2 and TRBJ2-5, reads EAGVAQSPRYKIIEKRQSVAFWCNPISGHATLYWYQQILGQGPKLLIQFQNNGVVDDSQLPKDRFSAERLKGVDSTLKIQPAKLEDSAVYLCASSFQGWGNQETQYFGPGTRLLVL.